What follows are 23 T cell receptor beta chains derived from one specimen sequenced in a study of blood T cell repertoires in COVID-19. Produced via immunoSEQ multiplex PCR; TCRdb's table is partial and in-frame only. There are fewer than 110,000 clones in the sample; more than 70% occur only once, and 3.5% lies in the top ten. The sequenced material came from peripheral blood. These receptors were taken from a woman aged 60-75 years with acute or convalescent COVID-19.

The chain couples TRBV18 to TRBJ1-2; no clear D gene. Germline lookup yields CDR1 KGHSH and CDR2 LQKENI. The CDR3 extends over 14 amino acids. Trimming shortened V by 2 bases and J by 4 bases, and 11 bases separated the two germline ends. Here the CDR3 reads CASSPREGSYGYTF. The CDR3, as DNA: TGTGCCAGCTCACCAAGGGAGGGCTCCTATGGCTACACCTTC.

J is TRBJ2-1 and V is TRBV11-3; a possible D gene is TRBD2 (5 bases). V was shortened by 4 bases and J by 4 bases, with 11 bases between the two germline ends. CDR1 and CDR2 from the germline V gene are SGHNT and YENEEA. CDR3 size: 14 residues. The CDR3 protein is CASSSLRRYNEQFF. The CDR3 DNA is TGTGCCAGCAGCTCCCTGCGGAGGTACAATGAGCAGTTCTTC.

The chain couples TRBV30 to TRBJ1-1, with a tentative D call TRBD1 (5 bases). This CDR3 comprises 10 residues. Trimming left V 8 bases short and J 6 bases short, with 10 bases between. Germline CDR1 is GTSNPN and CDR2 is SVGIG (reference sequence). CDR3 sequence: CAGLQAEAFF. CDR3 nucleotide sequence: TGTGCCGGACTACAGGCTGAAGCTTTCTTT.

The chain uses TRBV6-5 and TRBJ1-4; D may be TRBD1 (5 bases). The germline CDR1 and CDR2 sequences are MNHEY and SVGAGI. This CDR3 has 14 amino acids. The V end was cut by 8 bases, the J end by 2 bases, with 12 bases between. This CDR3 is CASGGTATNEKLFF. The DNA for the CDR3 is TGTGCCAGCGGGGGGACGGCTACTAATGAAAAACTGTTTTTT.

The J gene is TRBJ1-2, the V gene TRBV10-2, with 7 nucleotides matching TRBD1. The V segment lost 1 base and the J segment 8 bases; nucleotides outside the gene matches: 4. The germline V gene encodes CDR1 WSHSY and CDR2 SAAADI. CDR3 size: 13 residues. This chain's CDR3 is CASSEWPGQGYTF. Written as DNA, the CDR3 is TGCGCCAGCAGTGAGTGGCCGGGACAGGGCTACACCTTC.

This clone was observed a few times. This sequence joins TRBV4-2 and TRBJ2-5, with D possibly being TRBD2 (6 bases). Trimming left V 0 bases short and J 7 bases short, with 18 bases between. Germline-derived CDR1 and CDR2 are LGHNA and YNFKEQ. This CDR3 contains 16 residues. The CDR3: CASSQDRAGLSGTQYF. The CDR3 nucleotides read TGTGCCAGCAGCCAAGATCGGGCGGGGCTAAGTGGGACCCAGTACTTC.

The genes are TRBV12-3 or TRBV12-4 and TRBJ2-1; D is undetermined. Trimming took off 7 bases at V and 5 bases at J, with 12 bases between the two ends. The CDR3 is 13 amino acids. This chain's CDR3 is CASTLTLDNEQFF. DNA for the CDR3: TGTGCCAGCACCTTAACATTGGACAATGAGCAGTTCTTC.

This clone was detected once. J is TRBJ1-1 and V is TRBV6-5; 8 positions agree with TRBD1. The CDR3 sequence is 15 residues long. With 0 bases clipped from V and 9 bases from J, the junction kept 9 bases outside the gene matches. The germline V gene has CDR1 MNHEY and CDR2 SVGAGI. Here the CDR3 reads CASSYSPSGQDQAFF. Written as DNA, the CDR3 is TGTGCCAGCAGTTACTCGCCCTCGGGACAGGATCAAGCTTTCTTT.

The V gene is TRBV6-4, the J gene TRBJ2-1; 7 positions agree with TRBD1. Germline lookup yields CDR1 MRHNA and CDR2 SNTAGT. V shed 3 bases and J 6 bases; nucleotides not matched to a gene: 8. The CDR3 length is 15 residues. Here the CDR3 reads CASSEEGAVINEQFF. In nucleotides, the CDR3 is TGTGCCAGCAGTGAAGAGGGGGCGGTTATCAATGAGCAGTTCTTC.

The chain carries TRBV7-2 and TRBJ2-7, with TRBD2 identical over 14 bases. This CDR3 region has 14 residues. Germline values: CDR1 SGHTA, CDR2 FQGNSA. V lost 4 bases and J lost 12; bases outside the gene matches: 8. CDR3 region: CASSSGLAGAGGYF. The CDR3 bases are TGTGCCAGCAGCTCGGGACTAGCGGGAGCGGGTGGGTACTTC.

This chain uses TRBV7-8 with TRBJ1-5, with D possibly being TRBD1 (5 bases). The V end lost 5 bases, the J end lost 7 bases, and 12 bases lay between the germline ends. CDR1 and CDR2 (germline): SGHVS, FQNEAQ. This CDR3 is built from 13 residues. The CDR3 here is CASSRQRDQPQHF. The CDR3 coding sequence is TGTGCCAGCAGCCGTCAGCGGGACCAGCCCCAGCATTTT.

V gene TRBV5-4 combines with J gene TRBJ1-2, with D unresolved. In germline, CDR1 is SGHNT, CDR2 YYREEE (reference sequence). CDR3 length equals 13 residues. With 2 bases removed from V and 2 bases from J, the gap between germline ends came to 7 bases. The CDR3 region is CASSFGGNYGYTF. The CDR3 DNA is TGTGCCAGCAGCTTTGGAGGGAACTATGGCTACACCTTC.

This chain links TRBV7-2 with TRBJ2-3; 8 bases line up with TRBD1. CDR3 length: 14 amino acids. J was trimmed by 6 bases and V by 5 bases; bases with no gene match: 7. The germline V gene has CDR1 SGHTA and CDR2 FQGNSA. The CDR3 loop reads CASSRTGTADTQYF. The CDR3 coding sequence is TGTGCCAGCAGCCGGACAGGGACTGCGGATACGCAGTATTTT.

To note about this clone: Mismatch with germline at one junction end may stem from a read error. The chain uses TRBV7-9 and TRBJ1-5; possible D gene TRBD1, 6 bases. The germline V gene encodes CDR1 SEHNR and CDR2 FQNEAQ (reference sequence). The length of the CDR3 is 13 residues. DNA for the CDR3: TGTGCCAGCAGTCCGGGAGGGGGGTCCGGGATTCAATTT. It encodes CASSPGGGSGIQF.

The chain links TRBV12-3 or TRBV12-4 to TRBJ1-5; unclear D gene. V lost 2 bases to trimming and J lost 8 bases, with 10 bases between them. The CDR3 loop spans 13 amino acids. The CDR3 nucleotides read TGTGCCAGCAGTTTAAAATTCACTGAGCCCCAGCATTTT. This gives the protein CASSLKFTEPQHF.

Details on this clone: The sample holds other DNA sequences that translate to the same CDR3. This chain connects TRBV5-1 to TRBJ1-5; D is ambiguous. CDR1 is SGHRS and CDR2 is YFSETQ in the germline V gene. V lost 0 bases and J 4 bases, leaving 11 bases between the germline ends. The CDR3 runs to 15 residues. This CDR3 is CASSLEGGLNQPQHF. In DNA form, the CDR3 reads TGCGCCAGCAGCTTGGAGGGCGGACTGAATCAGCCCCAGCATTTT.

The V call is TRBV30, the J call TRBJ1-3; no reliable D call. Trimming shortened V by 3 bases and J by 3 bases, and 3 bases separated the two germline ends. Germline lookup yields CDR1 GTSNPN and CDR2 SVGIG (reference sequence). This CDR3 has 11 residues. The CDR3 DNA reads as TGTGCCTGGAGCGGTGGAAACACCATATATTTT. It specifies CAWSGGNTIYF.

The chain employs TRBV29-1 and TRBJ2-7; 7 nucleotides agree with TRBD2. After removal of 4 bases from V and 2 bases from J, the junction contained 2 bases not matched to a gene. The CDR3 extends over 12 amino acids. The germline V gene has CDR1 SQVTM and CDR2 ANQGSEA. The CDR3 loop is CSVASGAYEQYF. The CDR3 nucleotides read TGCAGCGTTGCAAGCGGGGCCTACGAGCAGTACTTC.

J is TRBJ1-5 and V is TRBV6-2 or TRBV6-3, with D unclear. V lost 4 bases and J lost 1, with 11 bases in between. In germline, CDR1 is MNHEY, CDR2 SVGEGT. The CDR3 totals 15 residues. The CDR3 sequence is CASSSQTLSNQPQHF. The CDR3 DNA follows: TGTGCCAGCAGTTCTCAGACATTGAGCAATCAGCCCCAGCATTTT.

CDR3 sequence (DNA): TGTGCCAGCAGATCGGAGGGGAGCTACGCTGAAGCTTTCTTT. This gives the protein CASRSEGSYAEAFF. The rearrangement joins TRBV28 to TRBJ1-1, with D maybe TRBD1 (5 bases). CDR3 size: 14 residues. V lost 6 bases, J lost 6 bases, and 17 bases lay in between. Germline CDR1 is MDHEN and CDR2 is SYDVKM.

This chain links TRBV18 with TRBJ2-5; perhaps TRBD1 as D (6 bases). The CDR3 has 14 amino acids. Per the germline V gene, CDR1 is KGHSH and CDR2 is LQKENI. V was cut by 2 bases and J by 5 bases, with 12 bases left in between. The CDR3 here is CASSPGGQLETQYF. The CDR3 DNA reads TGTGCCAGCTCACCAGGAGGACAGTTGGAGACCCAGTACTTC.

CDR3 sequence reads: CASREGQLAKNIQYF. The CDR3 bases are TGTGCCAGCAGGGAGGGCCAGTTAGCCAAAAACATTCAGTACTTC. The chain carries TRBV6-5 and TRBJ2-4, with TRBD2 as a possible D gene (6 bases). V was shortened by 6 bases and J by 0 bases, with 12 bases between the two germline ends. The CDR3 contains 15 residues. Per germline, CDR1 MNHEY and CDR2 SVGAGI.

The rearrangement links TRBV5-1 to TRBJ2-1; weak D call: TRBD1 (6 bases). Germline lookup yields CDR1 SGHRS and CDR2 YFSETQ. V lost 1 base to trimming and J lost 9 bases, with 14 bases between them. There are 14 residues in the CDR3. This CDR3 is CASSLNGLGGEQFF. DNA of the CDR3: TGCGCCAGCAGCTTGAACGGCCTAGGGGGTGAGCAGTTCTTC.